This record looks at one T cell receptor beta chain sequence and its context. Its matching antigen is unknown. This record comes from a study of cytomegalovirus exposure and HLA in healthy donors. Study observations and caveats: When the data were analyzed later, several of the most significant clusters appeared to be linked to common viral pathogens. In a later analysis, compared with equally common non-associated chains, HLA-associated beta chains were more expanded. The study labeled fewer than 200 TCR beta chains cytomegalovirus-associated. Later on, an analysis showed TCR association rates differing by HLA locus, with DRB1 the most and HLA-C the fewest.

This PCR relied on a set of 60 Vbeta primers and 13 Jbeta primers. Some clones are missing from TCRdb's copy, which holds only in-frame ones; the method was immunoSEQ multiplex PCR. Of over 150,000 clones listed, less than 85% were seen once; the top ten hold about 1.3%. The TCR comes from a man between 60 and 75 years old in good health and CMV-seronegative. Input material: PBMCs.

The CDR3 protein is CASSLADNVGGPSYEQYF. The CDR3 nucleotides read TGTGCCAGCAGCTTAGCGGATAATGTGGGGGGGCCGTCCTACGAGCAGTACTTC. J is TRBJ2-7 and V is TRBV7-2, with D perhaps matching TRBD2 (7 bases). The CDR3 contains 18 residues. The V and J ends lost 0 bases and 1 base respectively, with 19 bases between them. Per germline, CDR1 SGHTA and CDR2 FQGNSA.